This T cell receptor beta chain was found in a study of cytomegalovirus exposure and HLA in healthy donors. Germline-derived CDR1 and CDR2 are LNHDA and SQIVND (reference sequence). The junction had 14 bases not matched to a gene; V was cut back by 6 bases and J by 4 bases. This CDR3 comprises 17 residues. Researchers ran the PCR with 60 Vbeta and 13 Jbeta primers. Assay: immunoSEQ multiplex PCR; the TCRdb copy retains only in-frame clones and omits some. The table lists roughly 130,000 clones, 80% of them singletons. This clone is a singleton in its sample. Material: PBMCs. This TCR was recovered from a man aged 25 to 40 in good health and CMV-seronegative. The chain has TRBV19 and TRBJ2-3; 9 nucleotides match TRBD1. This chain's CDR3 is CASSPSPGQGGSDTQYF. The DNA for the CDR3 is TGTGCCAGTAGCCCCTCGCCGGGACAGGGAGGATCAGATACGCAGTATTTT.